This T cell receptor beta chain emerged from a study of T cells in Graves' hyperthyroidism and ophthalmopathy. The V segment lost 5 bases and the J segment 4 bases; nucleotides outside the gene matches: 9. CDR3 length: 16 residues. CDR1 and CDR2 from the germline V gene are MDHEN and SYDVKM. Worth noting for this clonotype: Its antigen is not identified.

PBMCs stemmed from over 7.5 ml fresh peripheral blood. Researchers took RNA transcripts and amplified the TCR beta CDR3 regions from them. In the first-round RT-PCR of the TCR CDR3, the HTBI primer set was used. TCRdb ran MiXCR on the multiplex PCR reads and lists one entry per CDR3 protein. The data hold under 300,000 distinct CDR3 sequences, with around 15% observed a single time. General study results and limits: Peripheral blood also featured most of the thyroid clonotypes expanded above 0.001.

V and J are TRBV28 and TRBJ2-7; 12 bases fit TRBD2. This TCR derives from a woman aged 40-49 years with Graves' hyperthyroidism. Sequenced sample: blood. CDR3 sequence (DNA): TGTGCCAGCAGTACGCTAGCGGGAGGGAAGCTATACGAGCAGTACTTC. Protein product: CASSTLAGGKLYEQYF.